This T cell receptor (beta chain) was identified during a study of T cell responses to AZD1222 COVID-19 vaccine. Method: immunoSEQ multiplex PCR; TCRdb's copy keeps in-frame clones and lacks some. The sample yields 120,000 or so clones, around 92% seen once. The input for sequencing was peripheral blood, taken on day 0 of AZD1222 vaccination. This TCR derives from an adult in good health.

CDR3 DNA sequence: TGTGCCATCAAGGGGATCAATAATTCACCCCTCCACTTT. Amino acid sequence: CAIKGINNSPLHF. The chain carries TRBV10-3 and TRBJ1-6; D may be TRBD1 (5 bases). V was clipped by 7 bases and J by 5 bases, with 9 bases between them. CDR1 and CDR2 from the germline V gene are ENHRY and SYGVKD. The CDR3 contains 13 residues.